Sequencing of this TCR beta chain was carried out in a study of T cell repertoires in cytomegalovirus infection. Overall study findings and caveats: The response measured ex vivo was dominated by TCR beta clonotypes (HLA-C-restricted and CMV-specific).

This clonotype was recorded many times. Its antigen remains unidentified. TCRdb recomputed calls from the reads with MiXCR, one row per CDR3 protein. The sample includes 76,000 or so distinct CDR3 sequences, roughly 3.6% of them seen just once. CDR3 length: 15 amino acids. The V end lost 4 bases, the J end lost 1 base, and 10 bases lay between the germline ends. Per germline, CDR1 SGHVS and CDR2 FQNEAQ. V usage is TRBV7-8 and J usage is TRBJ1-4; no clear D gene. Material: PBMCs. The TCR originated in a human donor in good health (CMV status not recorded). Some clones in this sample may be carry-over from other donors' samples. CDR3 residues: CASSSQVGTNEKLFF. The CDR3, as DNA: TGTGCCAGCAGCTCACAAGTTGGAACTAATGAAAAACTGTTTTTT.